This TCR beta chain emerged from a study of blood T cells in healthy people across ages. At least 5 micrograms of total RNA were extracted per sample. General study findings and limits: Diversity was higher, and naive CD4+ cells more numerous, in long-lived donors than in aged donors.

To note about this clonotype: Its specificity is unknown.

This CDR3 spans 16 amino acids. Losses at the gene ends were 0 bases for V and 0 bases for J; bases not matched to a gene: 3. Germline loops: CDR1 LGHDT, CDR2 YNNKEL (reference sequence). It was with a sample-barcoded 5' primer and a J-beta primer mix that a second PCR of about 6 to 12 cycles was run. Every cDNA was tagged by a template-switch adaptor with 12 random nucleotides. TCRdb used MiXCR to reprocess the 5' RACE reads, holding one entry per CDR3 protein. The sample has 1.8 million or so distinct CDR3 sequences, roughly 43% seen once; the top ten hold 20% to 25%. The chain links TRBV3-1 to TRBJ2-3; 7 bases fit TRBD1. Sequenced material: blood. The origin of this receptor is a human donor in good health. The CDR3 DNA sequence: TGTGCCAGCAGCCAAGATTTACAGGGGAGCACAGATACGCAGTATTTT. Its translation is CASSQDLQGSTDTQYF.